The rows below give T cell receptor beta chains drawn from one sample of a study of T cell responses to AZD1222 COVID-19 vaccine. Some clones are missing from TCRdb's copy, which holds only in-frame ones; the method was immunoSEQ multiplex PCR. This table holds some 170,000 clones, more than 75% found once. The sample here was peripheral blood, taken 28 days after the second AZD1222 dose. These receptor sequences come from an adult who received the AZD1222 COVID-19 vaccine. Both conserved end residues are part of each CDR3. A D gene is named only where the DNA matches it firmly. Clone size is given for some rows only: seen once, a few or many times, or a class if the clone is expanded.

J: TRBJ1-6
V: TRBV4-1
size: NA
D: NA
length: 16
DNA: TGCGCCAGCGGCTTCAAGATTCCAGGGGAAAATTCACCCCTCCACTTT
CDR3: CASGFKIPGENSPLHF

J: TRBJ1-2
V: TRBV23-1
size: NA
D: NA
length: 12
DNA: TGCGCCAGCAGTCTGAAGGGAGATGGCTACACCTTC
CDR3: CASSLKGDGYTF

J: TRBJ1-1
V: TRBV9
size: NA
D: TRBD1
length: 14
DNA: TGTGCCAGCAGCGTAGGGACAGGGTACACTGAAGCTTTCTTT
CDR3: CASSVGTGYTEAFF

J: TRBJ2-3
V: TRBV2
size: NA
D: TRBD2
length: 17
DNA: TGTGCCAGCAAAGCTAGCGGGAGAACACCTTTCACAGATACGCAGTATTTT
CDR3: CASKASGRTPFTDTQYF

J: TRBJ1-6
V: TRBV30
size: few
D: TRBD1
length: 14
DNA: TGTGCCTGGAAGCTGGACAGGAATAATTCACCCCTCCACTTT
CDR3: CAWKLDRNNSPLHF

J: TRBJ1-4
V: TRBV27
size: NA
D: NA
length: 15
DNA: TGTGCCAGCAGTTTATTTGGGGGGCGGAATGAAAAACTGTTTTTT
CDR3: CASSLFGGRNEKLFF

J: TRBJ2-1
V: TRBV7-9
size: NA
D: TRBD2
length: 16
DNA: TGTGCCAGCAGCTTAGCGTTAGCGGGGACCTACAATGAGCAGTTCTTC
CDR3: CASSLALAGTYNEQFF

J: TRBJ2-5
V: TRBV5-1
size: NA
D: TRBD2
length: 13
DNA: TGCGCCAGCAGCTTGGCTAGCGGGGGAACCCAGTACTTC
CDR3: CASSLASGGTQYF

J: TRBJ2-1
V: TRBV20-1
size: NA
D: TRBD2
length: 15
DNA: TGCAGTGCTAGTGAGGGGACTAGCTTCTACAATGAGCAGTTCTTC
CDR3: CSASEGTSFYNEQFF

J: TRBJ2-2
V: TRBV5-1
size: NA
D: NA
length: 14
DNA: TGCGCCAGCAGCTTTGTATCAACCACCGGGGAGCTGTTTTTT
CDR3: CASSFVSTTGELFF

J: TRBJ2-1
V: TRBV7-9
size: NA
D: NA
length: 15
DNA: TGTGCCAGCAGCCGACAGGTAACCATTTACAATGAGCAGTTCTTC
CDR3: CASSRQVTIYNEQFF

J: TRBJ2-3
V: TRBV29-1
size: NA
D: TRBD1
length: 13
DNA: TGCAGCGTGAGGACAGGGAGTGGGGATACGCAGTATTTT
CDR3: CSVRTGSGDTQYF

J: TRBJ1-1
V: TRBV18
size: NA
D: NA
length: 13
DNA: TGTGCCAGCTCACCAAAGGGTAGAACTGAAGCTTTCTTT
CDR3: CASSPKGRTEAFF

J: TRBJ2-2
V: TRBV9
size: NA
D: NA
length: 19
DNA: TGTGCCAGCAGCGTCGTCCCCGGGGACCCATCTGCAAACACCGGGGAGCTGTTTTTT
CDR3: CASSVVPGDPSANTGELFF

J: TRBJ2-5
V: TRBV2
size: few
D: TRBD2
length: 15
DNA: TGTGCCACCCCGCGCAGCGGGGGGGCCAAAGAGACCCAGTACTTC
CDR3: CATPRSGGAKETQYF

J: TRBJ1-1
V: TRBV7-2
size: NA
D: NA
length: 16
DNA: TGTGCCAGCAGCGCACCGGGACAATCTTTGAACACTGAAGCTTTCTTT
CDR3: CASSAPGQSLNTEAFF

J: TRBJ2-5
V: TRBV9
size: NA
D: TRBD1
length: 13
DNA: TGTGCCAGCGGAGAGGGGGCTCAAGAGACCCAGTACTTC
CDR3: CASGEGAQETQYF

J: TRBJ1-5
V: TRBV27
size: NA
D: NA
length: 14
DNA: TGTGCCAGCAGTCCCCAAGGGAATGGACAGCCCCAGCATTTT
CDR3: CASSPQGNGQPQHF

J: TRBJ1-5
V: TRBV19
size: few
D: NA
length: 12
DNA: TGTGCCAGTAGTGAGAGCAATCAGCCCCAGCATTTT
CDR3: CASSESNQPQHF

J: TRBJ2-7
V: TRBV11-3
size: NA
D: TRBD1
length: 15
DNA: TGTGCCAGCAGCCCCTTCGGGACAGGTCCCTACGAGCAGTACTTC
CDR3: CASSPFGTGPYEQYF

J: TRBJ1-2
V: TRBV20-1
size: NA
D: NA
length: 14
DNA: TGCAGTGCTAGTTCGACAGATGAACCCTATGGCTACACCTTC
CDR3: CSASSTDEPYGYTF

J: TRBJ2-5
V: TRBV5-4
size: NA
D: NA
length: 15
DNA: TGTGCCAGCAGCCTCGTGCGCGGCACGCAAGAGACCCAGTACTTC
CDR3: CASSLVRGTQETQYF

J: TRBJ2-2
V: TRBV14
size: NA
D: NA
length: 16
DNA: TGTGCCAGCAGCCGAGTGAGGCAGGCCGGGACCGGGGAGCTGTTTTTT
CDR3: CASSRVRQAGTGELFF

J: TRBJ2-7
V: TRBV7-9
size: few
D: TRBD1
length: 13
DNA: TGTGCCAGCGGAGACAGCAGGGGGCACGAGCAGTACTTC
CDR3: CASGDSRGHEQYF

J: TRBJ1-4
V: TRBV18
size: NA
D: NA
length: 14
DNA: TGTGCCAGCTCACCGAATTCCGGCAATGAAAAACTGTTTTTT
CDR3: CASSPNSGNEKLFF

J: TRBJ1-2
V: TRBV3-1/TRBV3-2
size: NA
D: NA
length: 14
DNA: TGTGCCAGCAGCCAAGACTACAGGAACTATGGCTACACCTTC
CDR3: CASSQDYRNYGYTF

J: TRBJ1-5
V: TRBV6-1
size: NA
D: NA
length: 13
DNA: TGTGCCAGCAGTGAAGCAAACAATCAGCCCCAGCATTTT
CDR3: CASSEANNQPQHF

J: TRBJ1-5
V: TRBV2
size: NA
D: NA
length: 13
DNA: TGTGCCAGCAAGGAGGAATATAATCAGCCCCAGCATTTT
CDR3: CASKEEYNQPQHF

J: TRBJ2-3
V: TRBV2
size: few
D: NA
length: 13
DNA: TGTGCCAGCAGTGGGGGGGGCACAGATACGCAGTATTTT
CDR3: CASSGGGTDTQYF

J: TRBJ2-1
V: TRBV6-5
size: once
D: NA
length: 14
DNA: TGTGCCAGCTATCCCAGGGGTAGGATAAATGAGCAGTTCTTC
CDR3: CASYPRGRINEQFF

J: TRBJ2-1
V: TRBV9
size: NA
D: TRBD2
length: 14
DNA: TGTGCCAGCAGCGGCCCGGGGGGGCCGGACAACTGGTTCTTC
CDR3: CASSGPGGPDNWFF

J: TRBJ1-1
V: TRBV7-8
size: few
D: NA
length: 15
DNA: TGTGCCAGCAGCTTAGCCCCCCGCTTTCCCACTGAAGCTTTCTTT
CDR3: CASSLAPRFPTEAFF

J: TRBJ1-2
V: TRBV19
size: NA
D: NA
length: 16
DNA: TGTGCCACGAGCCCCCCCCCAGGGGCCTCAAACTATGGCTACACCTTC
CDR3: CATSPPPGASNYGYTF

J: TRBJ1-3
V: TRBV3-1/TRBV3-2
size: NA
D: NA
length: 14
DNA: TGTGCCAGCAGCCAAGGCACGGCTGGAAACACCATATATTTT
CDR3: CASSQGTAGNTIYF

J: TRBJ2-5
V: TRBV14
size: many
D: TRBD1
length: 15
DNA: TGTGCCAGCAGCATACGTGTGGGACAGGGGGAGACCCAGTACTTC
CDR3: CASSIRVGQGETQYF

J: TRBJ2-5
V: TRBV11-2
size: NA
D: NA
length: 14
DNA: TGTGCCAGCAGCCCGGTGGGGGGCTCGGAGACCCAGTACTTC
CDR3: CASSPVGGSETQYF

J: TRBJ2-2
V: TRBV6-5
size: NA
D: TRBD2
length: 15
DNA: TGTGCCAGCCCTGGGAGGGAGGGGAACACCGGGGAGCTGTTTTTT
CDR3: CASPGREGNTGELFF

J: TRBJ2-2
V: TRBV5-1
size: NA
D: TRBD2
length: 16
DNA: TGCGCCAGCAGCGATCCGGGGGGAAGCAACACCGGGGAGCTGTTTTTT
CDR3: CASSDPGGSNTGELFF

J: TRBJ1-1
V: TRBV18
size: NA
D: NA
length: 14
DNA: TGTGCCAGCTCACAACAGGACGGGAACACTGAAGCTTTCTTT
CDR3: CASSQQDGNTEAFF

J: TRBJ1-5
V: TRBV7-9
size: NA
D: NA
length: 14
DNA: TGTGCCAGCAGCCTAGAGGGGAGGAGTCAGCCCCAGCATTTT
CDR3: CASSLEGRSQPQHF

J: TRBJ1-5
V: TRBV6-1
size: NA
D: NA
length: 14
DNA: TGTGCCAGCAGACCTCAGGCTCCCAATCAGCCCCAGCATTTT
CDR3: CASRPQAPNQPQHF

J: TRBJ1-5
V: TRBV19
size: NA
D: NA
length: 14
DNA: TGTGCCAGTAGTATCCCCTCGGGGGGTCAGCCCCAGCATTTT
CDR3: CASSIPSGGQPQHF

J: TRBJ1-4
V: TRBV7-9
size: NA
D: NA
length: 14
DNA: TGTGCCAGCAGCTTAGGAGAATTAGGAGAAAAACTGTTTTTT
CDR3: CASSLGELGEKLFF

J: TRBJ1-2
V: TRBV6-2/TRBV6-3
size: NA
D: NA
length: 15
DNA: TGTGCCAGCAGTTACCCACTCCCGCAGGGGAGTAGCTACACCTTC
CDR3: CASSYPLPQGSSYTF

J: TRBJ2-3
V: TRBV7-9
size: NA
D: NA
length: 11
DNA: TGTGCCAGCGCCTACACAGATACGCAGTATTTT
CDR3: CASAYTDTQYF

J: TRBJ2-1
V: TRBV19
size: NA
D: TRBD2
length: 15
DNA: TGTGCCAGTAGTATAATCAGGGCGGGGGGTACTGAGCAGTTCTTC
CDR3: CASSIIRAGGTEQFF

J: TRBJ2-7
V: TRBV21-1
size: NA
D: NA
length: 18
DNA: TGTGCCAGCAGCAGCCGGGACAGGGGATCGACGACCAACTACGAGCAGTACTTC
CDR3: CASSSRDRGSTTNYEQYF

J: TRBJ1-4
V: TRBV4-1
size: once
D: TRBD1
length: 15
DNA: TGCGCCAGCAGCCAGGACCGGGACAGTAATGAAAAACTGTTTTTT
CDR3: CASSQDRDSNEKLFF

J: TRBJ1-2
V: TRBV5-1
size: once
D: NA
length: 14
DNA: TGCGCCAGCAGCTTGGGGACCGCTAACTATGGCTACACCTTC
CDR3: CASSLGTANYGYTF

J: TRBJ1-4
V: TRBV6-1
size: NA
D: NA
length: 19
DNA: TGTGCCAGCAGTGCGACCGGGACGGAGCTTTACGTAACTAATGAAAAACTGTTTTTT
CDR3: CASSATGTELYVTNEKLFF

J: TRBJ1-4
V: TRBV29-1
size: few
D: NA
length: 13
DNA: TGCAGCGTTGAAGATAAGCGGGGTGAAAAACTGTTTTTT
CDR3: CSVEDKRGEKLFF

J: TRBJ2-1
V: TRBV11-3
size: NA
D: TRBD1
length: 13
DNA: TGTGCCAGCAGTCAGGACAGGGACAATGAGCAGTTCTTC
CDR3: CASSQDRDNEQFF

J: TRBJ1-1
V: TRBV29-1
size: NA
D: NA
length: 14
DNA: TGCAGCGTCCTACAGCAAGTAGCGAACACTGAAGCTTTCTTT
CDR3: CSVLQQVANTEAFF

J: TRBJ2-2
V: TRBV5-1
size: NA
D: NA
length: 15
DNA: TGCGCCAGCAGCTTGAGAACAGGGAGGGCCGGGGAGCTGTTTTTT
CDR3: CASSLRTGRAGELFF

J: TRBJ1-3
V: TRBV30
size: NA
D: NA
length: 15
DNA: TGTGCCTGGGGAGCCCGGGAGGTAACTGGAAACACCATATATTTT
CDR3: CAWGAREVTGNTIYF